This T cell receptor (beta chain) emerged from a study of early T cells in non-severe SARS-CoV-2 infection. Study-level background: RNA in bulk from unsorted whole blood was sequenced, and chains were unpaired. Study-wide results and limits: Clonotype matching in VDJdb favored anti-spike CD8 responses and did not capture private and CD4 specificities.

Each cDNA molecule carried a unique molecular identifier. TCRdb fed the 5' RACE reads into MiXCR, producing one record per CDR3 protein. The sample holds under 50,000 distinct CDR3 sequences, 3.5% to 5% seen once. V was trimmed by 1 base and J by 2 bases, leaving 8 bases between them. Germline loops: CDR1 SGHTA, CDR2 FQGNSA. This CDR3 is built from 14 residues. This clonotype was counted many times. Its antigen is currently unknown. This receptor was identified in an adult who was a healthcare worker with PCR-confirmed SARS-CoV-2 infection or an uninfected control (not recorded which). The sequenced material came from whole blood. The chain recombines TRBV7-2 with TRBJ1-1, with D uncertain. CDR3 sequence reads: CASSLVKGNTEAFF. Written as DNA, the CDR3 is TGTGCCAGCAGCTTAGTTAAGGGTAACACTGAAGCTTTCTTT.